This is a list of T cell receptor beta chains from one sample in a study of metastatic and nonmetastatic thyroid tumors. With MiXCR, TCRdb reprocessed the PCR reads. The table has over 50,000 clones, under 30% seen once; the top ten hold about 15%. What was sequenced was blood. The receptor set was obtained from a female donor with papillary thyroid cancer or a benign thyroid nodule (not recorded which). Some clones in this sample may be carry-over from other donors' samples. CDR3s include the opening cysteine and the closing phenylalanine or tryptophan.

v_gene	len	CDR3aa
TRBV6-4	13	CASSDRDNNEQFF
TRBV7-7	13	CASSRALSYEQYF
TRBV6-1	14	CASTPGESGNTIYF
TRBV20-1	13	CSAFPNRADGYTF
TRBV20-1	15	CSAKAGLAGTYEQYF
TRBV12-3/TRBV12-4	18	CASSFPSSGRSSYNEQFF
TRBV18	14	CASSPPGGNQPQHF
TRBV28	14	CASSLGQTNTEAFF
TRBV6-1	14	CASSTSLSNQPQHF
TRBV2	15	CASNFLGSPTDTQYF
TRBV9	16	CASSVGLAGPYNEQFF
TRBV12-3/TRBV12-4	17	CASSFPSGGPNTGELFF
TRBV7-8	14	CASSLLAGPYEQYF
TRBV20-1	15	CSASRSGDNTGELFF
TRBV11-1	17	CTSSFGGANRPTGELFF
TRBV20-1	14	CSARRGRDNYGYTF
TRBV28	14	CASSYDRGRETQYF
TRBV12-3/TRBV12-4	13	CASSLMGESGYTF
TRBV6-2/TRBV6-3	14	CASSHGQGGNEQYF
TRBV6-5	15	CASSFFHSGANVLTF
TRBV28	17	CASSPDRGRKWSEKLFF
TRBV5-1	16	CASRWGLAGDTGELFF
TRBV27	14	CASRMTTNTYEQYF
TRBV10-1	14	CASRGDLNTGELFF
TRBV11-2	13	CASSFNIVNEQFF
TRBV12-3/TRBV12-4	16	CASSLIGVQGGYEQYF
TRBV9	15	CASSGRDGWNQPQHF
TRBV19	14	CASSQGRYTDTQYF
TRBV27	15	CASSRPGGGSGTQYF
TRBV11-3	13	CASSLEGADEQFF
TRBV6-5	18	CASSSAHASGSPSYEQYF
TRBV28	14	CASSLVQGRDEQYF
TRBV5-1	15	CASSLEASGTYEQYF
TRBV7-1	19	CASSSLRTSGRRAYNEQFF
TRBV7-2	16	CASSLAKGQGGEKLFF
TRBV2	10	CASGGNEQFF
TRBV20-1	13	CSARARYKETQYF
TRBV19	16	CASSGTSGSTYNEQFF
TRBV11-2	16	CASSPPRQGVLYEQFF
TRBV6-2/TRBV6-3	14	CASSYRRGAYEQYF
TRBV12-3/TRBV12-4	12	CASSLAGGGYTF
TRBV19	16	CASSIAGGARKMEQYF
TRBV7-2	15	CASSLAGLGSGELFF
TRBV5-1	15	CASSEAGVVRDEQFF
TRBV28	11	CASSLRFRYTF
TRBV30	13	CAWEEGDNDGYTF
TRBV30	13	CAWSVGNQETQYF
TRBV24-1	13	CATSESSGNTIYF
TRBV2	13	CASGLSGANVLTF
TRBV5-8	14	CASSRSFSNQPQHF
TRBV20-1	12	CSAPKGTYEQYF
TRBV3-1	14	CASSLAGVTDTQYF
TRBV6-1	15	CASSAGLAGRDEQFF
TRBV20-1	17	CSARDVGLAGYTGELFF